The rows below give T cell receptor beta chains drawn from one sample of a study of siplizumab effects on memory and regulatory T cells. Generated by immunoSEQ multiplex PCR, the TCRdb table keeps only in-frame clones and is missing some. The table records 90,000 to 120,000 clones, over 90% of them present only once. Sequenced material: Tregs sorted from blood. The receptors come from a human donor in good health. CDR3s include the opening cysteine and the closing phenylalanine or tryptophan. Fields, in order: D gene, clone size, J gene, V gene, CDR3 DNA, CDR3 protein. The D gene is left open where the match is weak. Some rows have no size entry. The others give once, few or many, or a class for an expanded clone.

>.|.|TRBJ1-4|TRBV7-8
TGTGCCAGCAGATACAGGGATGAAAAACTGTTTTTT
CASRYRDEKLFF
>.|.|TRBJ2-1|TRBV21-1
TGTGCCAGCTCTATCCCCGCAAGGTACACTGAGCAGTTCTTC
CASSIPARYTEQFF
>TRBD2|.|TRBJ2-7|TRBV5-1
TGCGCCAGCAGCTCCCTAAGGGAGGGGCTCTACGAGCAGTACTTC
CASSSLREGLYEQYF
>.|.|TRBJ2-4|TRBV5-6
TGTGCCAGCAGCTTGGATCCGGGGTACGCCAAAAACATTCAGTACTTC
CASSLDPGYAKNIQYF
>.|.|TRBJ2-5|TRBV20-1
TGCAGTGCATATCAAGAGACCCAGTACTTC
CSAYQETQYF
>TRBD1|.|TRBJ2-7|TRBV11-3
TGTGCCAGCAGCTCGGGACAGGGAAGTTACGAGCAGTACTTC
CASSSGQGSYEQYF
>.|.|TRBJ1-2|TRBV6-5
TGTGCCAGCAGCCCCGAGGCAGACTCTTATGGCTACACCTTC
CASSPEADSYGYTF
>.|once|TRBJ2-3|TRBV29-1
TGCAGCGTTCTCCTAGCCCTCACCACAGATACGCAGTATTTT
CSVLLALTTDTQYF
>.|.|TRBJ2-3|TRBV5-1
TGCGCCAGCAGCTTGGATGGACTTGGCACAGATACGCAGTATTTT
CASSLDGLGTDTQYF
>.|.|TRBJ2-7|TRBV28
TGTGCCAGCAGCAAGGGCGCCTACGAGCAGTACTTC
CASSKGAYEQYF
>TRBD2|.|TRBJ2-7|TRBV10-1
TGCGCCAGCAGTGAAGGTAGCGGGGGGTCCTACGAGCAGTACTTC
CASSEGSGGSYEQYF
>TRBD1|.|TRBJ1-2|TRBV28
TGTGCCAGCAGAGCCCCAGGACAGGGGTCCTATGGCTACACCTTC
CASRAPGQGSYGYTF
>.|.|TRBJ1-1|TRBV27
TGTGCCAGCAGTCCCACAGGGTTCTTT
CASSPTGFF
>.|.|TRBJ1-2|TRBV6-5
TGTGCCAGCAGTTACGCGACGGGAGGCTACACCTTC
CASSYATGGYTF
>TRBD1|once|TRBJ1-6|TRBV25-1
TGTGCCAGCTCGGAGACAGGGGGGAATTCACCCCTCCACTTT
CASSETGGNSPLHF
>.|.|TRBJ2-4|TRBV7-9
TGTGCCAGCAGCTTATCGACCCACAAAAACATTCAGTACTTC
CASSLSTHKNIQYF
>.|.|TRBJ1-6|TRBV7-3
TGTGCCAGCAGCTTAAGGAGCCTGGGTAATTCACCCCTCCACTTT
CASSLRSLGNSPLHF
>.|.|TRBJ1-2|TRBV5-4
TGTGCCAGCAGCCTCGGGGCACAGGGAATAAATGGCTACACCTTC
CASSLGAQGINGYTF
>.|.|TRBJ1-2|TRBV6-1
TGTGCCAGCAGTGAAGGAAGGCTGAGGGCTGGCTACACCTTC
CASSEGRLRAGYTF
>TRBD2|.|TRBJ2-3|TRBV18
TGTGCCAGCTCACCACGGCCTAGCGGGGCCACAGATACGCAGTATTTT
CASSPRPSGATDTQYF
>TRBD1|.|TRBJ1-1|TRBV15
TGTGCCACCAGCAGAGATGCGGGACAGGGTCGTACTGAAGCTTTCTTT
CATSRDAGQGRTEAFF
>TRBD1|.|TRBJ2-2|TRBV9
TGTGCCAGCAGCGAGAGACCCCTGGACAGGTTCTTCCCCGGGGAGCTGTTTTTT
CASSERPLDRFFPGELFF
>TRBD1|.|TRBJ1-2|TRBV11-3
TGTGCCAGCAGCTTATGGCAGGGGGATGGCTACACCTTC
CASSLWQGDGYTF
>.|.|TRBJ1-1|TRBV7-9
TGTGCCAGCAGTGAGAGGGGGAACACTGAAGCTTTCTTT
CASSERGNTEAFF
>.|.|TRBJ2-5|TRBV5-1
TGCGCCAGCAGCTTGGGGTCAAGAGAGACCCAGTACTTC
CASSLGSRETQYF